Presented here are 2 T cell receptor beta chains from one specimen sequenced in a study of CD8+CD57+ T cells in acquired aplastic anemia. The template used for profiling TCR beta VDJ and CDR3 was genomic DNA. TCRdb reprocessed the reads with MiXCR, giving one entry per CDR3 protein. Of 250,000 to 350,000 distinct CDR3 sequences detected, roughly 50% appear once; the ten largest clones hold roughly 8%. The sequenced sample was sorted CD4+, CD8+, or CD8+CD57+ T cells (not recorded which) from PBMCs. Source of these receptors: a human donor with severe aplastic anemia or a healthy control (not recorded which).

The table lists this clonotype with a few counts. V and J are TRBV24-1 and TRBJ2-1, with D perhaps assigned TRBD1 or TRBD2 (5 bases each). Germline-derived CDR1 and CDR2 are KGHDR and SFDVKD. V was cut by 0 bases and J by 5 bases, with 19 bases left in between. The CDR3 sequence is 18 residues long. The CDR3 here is CATSDLQGGYPTNNEQFF. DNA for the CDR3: TGTGCCACCAGTGATTTGCAGGGCGGGTACCCAACTAACAATGAGCAGTTCTTC.

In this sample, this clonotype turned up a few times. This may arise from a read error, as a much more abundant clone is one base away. This CDR3 reads CASSFTGRGHQGTQYF. The DNA of the CDR3 is TGCGCCAGCAGCTTTACCGGGCGGGGGCACCAAGGGACCCAGTACTTC. This sequence joins TRBV5-1 and TRBJ2-5; D possibly corresponds to TRBD2 (7 bases). Germline CDR1 SGHRS, CDR2 YFSETQ. The CDR3 has 16 residues.